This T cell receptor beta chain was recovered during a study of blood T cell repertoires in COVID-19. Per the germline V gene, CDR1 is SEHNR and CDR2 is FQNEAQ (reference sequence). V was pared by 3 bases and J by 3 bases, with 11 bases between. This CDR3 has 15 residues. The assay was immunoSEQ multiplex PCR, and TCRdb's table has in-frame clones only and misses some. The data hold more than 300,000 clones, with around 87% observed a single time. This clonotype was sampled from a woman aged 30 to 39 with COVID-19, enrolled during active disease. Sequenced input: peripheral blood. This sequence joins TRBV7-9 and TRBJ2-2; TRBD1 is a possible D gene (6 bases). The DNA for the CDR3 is TGTGCCAGCAGCTTGGGAAGGGGGTACACCGGGGAGCTGTTTTTT. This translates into CASSLGRGYTGELFF. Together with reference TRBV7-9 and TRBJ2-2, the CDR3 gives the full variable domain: DTGVSQNPRHKITKRGQNVTFRCDPISEHNRLYWYRQTLGQGPEFLTYFQNEAQLEKSRLLSDRFSAERPKGSFSTLEIQRTEQGDSAMYLCASSLGRGYTGELFFGEGSRLTVL.